This T cell receptor beta chain came from a study of long-term antiretroviral therapy in people with HIV. Study in general: The oldest samples precede the 2015 immediate-ART recommendation by about a decade.

In the case of this clone: Its matching antigen is unknown.

Study-level points and caveats: The study collected blood between 2004 and 2017, possibly under older ART regimens. Regardless of time point, clones expanded before ART dominated the repertoire. Against controls, HIV repertoires showed narrower ranges of CDR3 length.

The V and J ends lost 5 bases and 3 bases respectively, with 16 bases between them. This CDR3 region has 15 residues. CDR1 LGHNT and CDR2 FRNRAP come from the germline V gene. Survey level was the resolution at which the v3.0 immunoSEQ assay ran. Sequencing was performed with immunoSEQ multiplex PCR; in TCRdb, only in-frame clones are kept and a portion is missing. Here the sample spans 21,000 or so clones, around nine tenths being singletons. The sample consisted of unsorted PBMCs, taken 2.3 years after starting antiretroviral therapy. The clonotype was recovered from a man between 60 and 75 years old with HIV. The V and J genes are TRBV12-5 and TRBJ1-1, with D maybe TRBD1 (6 bases). The CDR3 nucleotides are TGTGCTAGTGGTGGGGGCGGGGTCTGGTACACTGAAGCTTTCTTT. Translating gives CASGGGGVWYTEAFF.